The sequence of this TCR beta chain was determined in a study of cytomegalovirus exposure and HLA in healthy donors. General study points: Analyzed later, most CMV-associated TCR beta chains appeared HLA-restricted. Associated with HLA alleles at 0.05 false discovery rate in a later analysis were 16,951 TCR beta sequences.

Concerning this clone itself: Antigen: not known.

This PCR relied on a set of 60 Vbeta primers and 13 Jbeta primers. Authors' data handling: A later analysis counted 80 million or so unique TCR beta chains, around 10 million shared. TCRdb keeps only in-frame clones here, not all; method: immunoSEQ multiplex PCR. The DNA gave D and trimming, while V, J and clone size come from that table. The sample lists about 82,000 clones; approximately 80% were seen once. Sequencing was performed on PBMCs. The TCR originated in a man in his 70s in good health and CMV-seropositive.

CDR3 sequence: CASSLRGALTEAFF. As DNA, the CDR3 is TGTGCCAGCAGCCTCAGGGGGGCGCTCACTGAAGCTTTCTTT. V usage is TRBV7-3 and J usage is TRBJ1-1, with 7 nucleotides matching TRBD1. Looked up from germline, CDR1 is SGHTA and CDR2 is FQGTGA. The CDR3 has 14 residues. After removal of 5 bases from V and 4 bases from J, the junction contained 7 bases not matched to a gene.